These T cell receptor beta chains were read from a single sample in a study of tumor-infiltrating lymphocytes in primary liver carcinoma. TCRdb processed the multiplex PCR reads anew with MiXCR; each CDR3 protein has one entry. Of 95,000 to 100,000 distinct CDR3 sequences in the sample, 55% to 80% were seen once. Sequenced input: liver tumor tissue from sampling region 2. The receptors come from a woman aged 60-75 years with primary liver carcinoma and hepatitis B virus infection. Each CDR3 is given with its conserved first and last residue. A D gene is named only where the DNA matches it firmly. Clone size is given for some rows only: seen once, a few or many times, or a class if the clone is expanded.

CDR3	DNA	D	V	J	size
CASGPGLAAKETQYF	TGCGCCAGCGGACCGGGACTAGCGGCAAAAGAGACCCAGTACTTC	TRBD2	TRBV5-1	TRBJ2-5	few
CASSFGRGEWAVDVQFF	TGTGCCAGCAGCTTTGGTCGGGGGGAGTGGGCTGTCGATGTGCAGTTCTTC	TRBD2	TRBV11-3	TRBJ2-1	NA
CACVGDRDTTDTQYF	TGTGCCTGTGTAGGGGACAGGGATACCACAGATACGCAGTATTTT	TRBD1	TRBV28	TRBJ2-3	many
CASTFSTGLGYEQYF	TGTGCCAGCACCTTCTCCACAGGGCTAGGCTACGAGCAGTACTTC	NA	TRBV28	TRBJ2-7	many
CASSLSQGQETEAFF	TGCGCCAGCAGTTTGTCCCAGGGGCAGGAGACTGAAGCTTTCTTT	NA	TRBV5-1	TRBJ1-1	NA
CASSPGRAGDTIYF	TGTGCCAGCAGCCCCGGGAGGGCTGGAGACACCATATATTTT	NA	TRBV7-8	TRBJ1-3	NA
CAWSRGARGNQSQHF	TGTGCCTGGAGTAGGGGTGCGCGGGGCAATCAGTCCCAGCATTTT	NA	TRBV30	TRBJ1-5	NA
CASSLGLAGREQYF	TGTGCCAGCAGCTTAGGACTAGCGGGACGGGAGCAGTACTTC	TRBD2	TRBV13	TRBJ2-7	many
CASSPSGGAVYEQYF	TGTGCCAGCAGCCCCAGCGGGGGGGCAGTCTACGAGCAGTACTTC	TRBD2	TRBV28	TRBJ2-7	NA
CASSLGGDGRGYTF	TGTGCCAGCAGTTTGGGGGGGGATGGCCGGGGCTACACCTTC	NA	TRBV28	TRBJ1-2	many